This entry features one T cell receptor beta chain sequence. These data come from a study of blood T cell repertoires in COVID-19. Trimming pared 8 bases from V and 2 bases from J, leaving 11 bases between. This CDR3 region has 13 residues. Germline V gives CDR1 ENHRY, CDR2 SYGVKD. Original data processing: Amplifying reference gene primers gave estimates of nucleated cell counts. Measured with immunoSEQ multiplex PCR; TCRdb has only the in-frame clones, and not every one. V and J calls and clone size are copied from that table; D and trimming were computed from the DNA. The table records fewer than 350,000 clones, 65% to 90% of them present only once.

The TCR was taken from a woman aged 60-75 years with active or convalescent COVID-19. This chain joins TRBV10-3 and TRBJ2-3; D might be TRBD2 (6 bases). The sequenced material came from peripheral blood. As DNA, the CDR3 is TGTGCCATCTTGACTAGTACCACAGATACGCAGTATTTT. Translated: CAILTSTTDTQYF.